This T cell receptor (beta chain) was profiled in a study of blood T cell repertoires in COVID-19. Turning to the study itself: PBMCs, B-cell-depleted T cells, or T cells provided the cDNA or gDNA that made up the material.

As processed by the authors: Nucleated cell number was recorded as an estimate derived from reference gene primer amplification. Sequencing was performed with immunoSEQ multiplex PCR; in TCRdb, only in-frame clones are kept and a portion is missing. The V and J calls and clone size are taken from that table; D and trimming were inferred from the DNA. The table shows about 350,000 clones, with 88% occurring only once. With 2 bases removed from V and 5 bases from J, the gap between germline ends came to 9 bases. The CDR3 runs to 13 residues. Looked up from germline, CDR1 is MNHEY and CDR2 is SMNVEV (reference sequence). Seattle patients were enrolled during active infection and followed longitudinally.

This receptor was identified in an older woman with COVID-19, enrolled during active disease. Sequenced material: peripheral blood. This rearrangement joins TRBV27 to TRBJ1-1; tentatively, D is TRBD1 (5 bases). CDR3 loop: CASSLRRGTEAFF. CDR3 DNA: TGTGCCAGCAGTTTAAGGCGGGGGACTGAAGCTTTCTTT.